This TCR beta chain was sequenced during a study of control samples from healthy donors and cancer patients. Data came from immunoSEQ multiplex PCR; TCRdb stores just in-frame clones and leaves some out. Counted here are 160,000 or so clones, about 94% occurring once; the ten biggest clones make up 11% to 15%. The germline V and J ends were trimmed by 2 bases and 2 bases, with 10 bases remaining between them. The CDR3 consists of 15 residues. CDR1 and CDR2 (germline): SGDLS, YYNGEE. The sequenced sample was PBMCs. The receptor was derived from a man aged 55 to 70 with colorectal cancer. The chain has TRBV9 and TRBJ2-2; D is undetermined. The CDR3 DNA sequence: TGTGCCAGCAGCGTTCGATCTAGAAACACCGGGGAGCTGTTTTTT. Protein: CASSVRSRNTGELFF. Variable domain in full (rest from reference TRBV9 and TRBJ2-2): DSGVTQTPKHLITATGQRVTLRCSPRSGDLSVYWYQQSLDQGLQFLIQYYNGEERAKGNILERFSAQQFPDLHSELNLSSLELGDSALYFCASSVRSRNTGELFFGEGSRLTVL.